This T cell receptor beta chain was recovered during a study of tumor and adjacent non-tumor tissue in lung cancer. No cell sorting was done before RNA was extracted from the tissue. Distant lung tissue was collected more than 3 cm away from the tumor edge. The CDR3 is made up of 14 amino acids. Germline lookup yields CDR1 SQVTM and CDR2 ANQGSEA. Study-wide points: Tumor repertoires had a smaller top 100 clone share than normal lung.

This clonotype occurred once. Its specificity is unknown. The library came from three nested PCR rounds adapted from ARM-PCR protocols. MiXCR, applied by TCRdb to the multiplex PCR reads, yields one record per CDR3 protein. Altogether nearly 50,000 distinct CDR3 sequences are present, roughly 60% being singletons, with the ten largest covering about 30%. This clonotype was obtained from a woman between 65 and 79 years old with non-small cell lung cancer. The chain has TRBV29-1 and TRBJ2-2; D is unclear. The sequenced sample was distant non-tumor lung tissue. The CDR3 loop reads CGDRTSVGTGELFF. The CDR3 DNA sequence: TGCGGCGATAGGACCTCGGTGGGAACCGGGGAGCTGTTTTTT.